Listed here are 19 T cell receptor beta chains from one sample, sequenced in a study of T cell responses to AZD1222 COVID-19 vaccine listed by TCRdb under 2021. What this sample's time point label stands for: baseline before first vaccination. Preparation of the library involved the immunoSEQ multiplex PCR assay. TCRdb re-hosts the immuneACCESS table, in-frame sequences only. Its copies lack some clones; in the studies checked, an unresolved V gene accounts for under half of them, and the cause for the rest is not known. The sample yields some 140,000 clones; around 90% were counted once. The top ten hold approximately 3% of the sample. This specimen was peripheral blood, taken on day 0 of AZD1222 vaccination. The receptors stem from an adult in good health.

This clone was seen a few times. V usage is TRBV5-5 and J usage is TRBJ2-2, with 8 positions matching TRBD1. This CDR3 contains 13 residues. Germline CDR1 and CDR2: SGHKS and YYEKEE (reference sequence). V shed 6 bases, J shed 7 bases, and the junction held 5 bases outside the gene matches. DNA for the CDR3: TGTGCCAGCATCAAACAGGGGGACGGGGAGCTGTTTTTT. It specifies CASIKQGDGELFF. Full variable domain (rest looked up from reference TRBV5-5 and TRBJ2-2): DAGVTQSPTHLIKTRGQQVTLRCSPISGHKSVSWYQQVLGQGPQFIFQYYEKEERGRGNFPDRFSARQFPNYSSELNVNALLLGDSALYLCASIKQGDGELFFGEGSRLTVL.

The gene calls are TRBV5-4 and TRBJ2-3; TRBD2 matches at 9 bases. Losses at the gene ends were 7 bases for V and 2 bases for J; bases not matched to a gene: 8. CDR1 and CDR2 from the germline V gene are SGHNT and YYREEE (reference sequence). This CDR3 contains 15 residues. Here the CDR3 reads CASSKAGGTTDTQYF. In DNA form, the CDR3 reads TGTGCCAGCTCGAAGGCGGGAGGGACCACAGATACGCAGTATTTT.

The chain couples TRBV11-2 to TRBJ2-1, with TRBD2 identical over 10 bases. The CDR3 has 13 residues. CDR1 and CDR2 (germline): SGHAT, FQNNGV. Trimming removed 8 bases from V and 5 bases from J; junction bases left unmatched: 3. The CDR3 reads CASEGLADNEQFF. The CDR3 nucleotides read TGTGCCAGCGAAGGACTAGCGGACAATGAGCAGTTCTTC. The full variable domain, with the rest looked up from reference TRBV11-2 and TRBJ2-1, is EAGVAQSPRYKIIEKRQSVAFWCNPISGHATLYWYQQILGQGPKLLIQFQNNGVVDDSQLPKDRFSAERLKGVDSTLKIQPAKLEDSAVYLCASEGLADNEQFFGPGTRLTVL.

The V gene is TRBV28, the J gene TRBJ2-7; possible D gene TRBD2, 6 bases. Trimming shortened V by 1 base and J by 3 bases, and 13 bases separated the two germline ends. In germline, CDR1 is MDHEN, CDR2 SYDVKM. This CDR3 has 15 residues. CDR3 DNA: TGTGCCAGCAGTTTATTCACGGGAGCTGACTACGAGCAGTACTTC. As protein: CASSLFTGADYEQYF.

The chain employs TRBV9 and TRBJ1-2; D may be TRBD1 (5 bases). CDR1 and CDR2 from the germline V gene are SGDLS and YYNGEE. V lost 4 bases and J lost 0, with 13 bases in between. The CDR3 loop spans 15 amino acids. CDR3: CASSLQGSANYGYTF. The CDR3 DNA reads TGTGCCAGCAGCCTCCAGGGTAGTGCTAACTATGGCTACACCTTC.

Written as DNA, the CDR3 is TGTGCCACCAGTGATTCCCACGCGGGCGGAGAGACCCAGTACTTC. This translates into CATSDSHAGGETQYF. The chain is built from TRBV24-1 and TRBJ2-5; maybe TRBD2 (5 bases). Germline CDR1 KGHDR, CDR2 SFDVKD. Trimming took 2 bases from V and 4 from J, leaving 13 bases between them. The CDR3 loop spans 15 amino acids.

This clone was detected only once. The CDR3 DNA reads as TGCGCCAGCAGCTTGGACGGGGGCTCCCCCAATGAGCAGTTCTTC. Translated: CASSLDGGSPNEQFF. The gene calls are TRBV5-1 and TRBJ2-1, with D possibly called TRBD1 or TRBD2 (6 bases each). Per the germline V gene, CDR1 is SGHRS and CDR2 is YFSETQ. Trimming shortened V by 0 bases and J by 6 bases, and 13 bases separated the two germline ends. This CDR3 has 15 residues.

V gene TRBV6-5 combines with J gene TRBJ2-7, with 8 bases that match TRBD1. Germline CDR1 is MNHEY and CDR2 is SVGAGI. The CDR3 is 15 residues long. V was pared by 6 bases and J by 7 bases, with 14 bases of the junction left unmatched. The CDR3 here is CASSLWTGTIGEQYF. In DNA, the CDR3 is TGTGCCAGCAGCCTTTGGACAGGGACCATTGGTGAGCAGTACTTC.

This clone appeared once. The genes are TRBV28 and TRBJ2-1; 8 nucleotides agree with TRBD2. Germline values: CDR1 MDHEN, CDR2 SYDVKM. The CDR3 runs 14 residues. V lost 11 bases to trimming and J lost 5 bases; unmatched junction nucleotides: 11. The CDR3 reads CASWGGRWDNEQFF. DNA for the CDR3: TGTGCCTCGTGGGGCGGGAGGTGGGACAATGAGCAGTTCTTC.

A single count supports this clone. The chain employs TRBV6-2 or TRBV6-3 and TRBJ2-7, with D perhaps being TRBD1 or TRBD2 (6 bases each). CDR3 size: 15 residues. Trimming removed 5 bases from V and 5 bases from J, with 19 bases in between. The germline V gene has CDR1 MNHEY and CDR2 SVGEGT. The CDR3 nucleotides are TGTGCCAGCAGTCCGCCCACAGGGAGGACGGACGAGCAGTACTTC. Protein sequence: CASSPPTGRTDEQYF.

V usage is TRBV10-3 and J usage is TRBJ1-4, with a tentative D call TRBD1 (6 bases). The V and J ends lost 5 bases and 4 bases respectively, with 23 bases between them. The CDR3 contains 18 residues. CDR1 and CDR2 from the germline V gene are ENHRY and SYGVKD. The CDR3 here is CAISQGSQGRPINEKLFF. CDR3 coding DNA: TGTGCCATCAGTCAAGGGTCGCAGGGGCGTCCCATTAATGAAAAACTGTTTTTT.

The chain carries TRBV5-8 and TRBJ1-2, with 10 bases lining up with TRBD1. This CDR3 region has 15 residues. The V gene end was trimmed by 4 bases and the J gene end by 3 bases; junction bases not matched to a gene: 6. Germline V gives CDR1 SGHTS, CDR2 YDEGEE. This CDR3 reads CASSPPGTGDYGYTF. The CDR3 DNA sequence: TGTGCCAGCAGCCCACCCGGGACAGGGGACTATGGCTACACCTTC.

This chain links TRBV5-6 with TRBJ1-2; weak D call: TRBD1 (6 bases). V lost 4 bases to trimming and J lost 4 bases, with 11 bases between them. The CDR3 is 13 residues long. Germline V gene sequence: CDR1 SGHDT, CDR2 YYEEEE. The CDR3 spells CASSEDSLYGYTF. CDR3 in DNA: TGTGCCAGCAGCGAGGACAGTCTCTATGGCTACACCTTC. Full variable domain (rest looked up from reference TRBV5-6 and TRBJ1-2): DAGVTQSPTHLIKTRGQQVTLRCSPKSGHDTVSWYQQALGQGPQFIFQYYEEEERQRGNFPDRFSGHQFPNYSSELNVNALLLGDSALYLCASSEDSLYGYTFGSGTRLTVV.

The chain links TRBV27 to TRBJ2-2; a possible D gene is TRBD2 (5 bases). This CDR3 spans 14 amino acids. Trimming pared 8 bases from V and 4 bases from J, leaving 14 bases between. Germline V gene data show CDR1 as MNHEY and CDR2 as SMNVEV (reference sequence). CDR3 sequence reads: CASGSRSSTGELFF. CDR3 bases: TGTGCCAGCGGGAGTCGGTCGAGCACCGGGGAGCTGTTTTTT.

Concerning this clone: Germline is not matched at one junction end, which may reflect a read error. CDR3 nucleotide sequence: TGTGCCAGCAGTGAGCAGGGGGGCTACACTGAGCAGTTCTTC. This translates into CASSEQGGYTEQFF. V gene TRBV6-4 combines with J gene TRBJ2-1; a weak D match, TRBD1 (7 bases). CDR1 and CDR2 from the germline V gene are MRHNA and SNTAGT. This CDR3 has 14 residues.

V and J are TRBV6-5 and TRBJ2-1; 10 bases fit TRBD2. CDR3 length equals 14 residues. The V gene's germline CDR1 is MNHEY and CDR2 SVGAGI. Trimming at V came to 4 bases and at J to 14 bases, leaving 11 bases not matched to a gene. The CDR3 DNA reads as TGTGCCAGCAGTTCTAGCGGGAGTCAGGCGGGGAAGTTCTTC. Encoded protein: CASSSSGSQAGKFF.

The chain has TRBV27 and TRBJ1-2; D remains unclear. This CDR3 spans 14 amino acids. Germline V CDR1 and CDR2: MNHEY, SMNVEV (reference sequence). V lost 6 bases, J lost 7 bases, and 18 bases lay in between. The CDR3 DNA follows: TGTGCCAGCAGCCCAGGTAACGGTGGGCTTGGCTACACCTTC. Its protein is CASSPGNGGLGYTF.

The rearrangement links TRBV12-3 or TRBV12-4 to TRBJ1-5; D call uncertain. The V end was cut by 3 bases, the J end by 5 bases, with 5 bases between. The CDR3 runs to 12 residues. This chain's CDR3 is CASSFGYQPQHF. The DNA for the CDR3 is TGTGCCAGCAGTTTTGGGTATCAGCCCCAGCATTTT.

The chain has TRBV29-1 and TRBJ2-1, with TRBD2 matching over 8 bases. The junction had 11 bases not matched to a gene; V was cut back by 6 bases and J by 13 bases. The length of the CDR3 is 12 residues. CDR1 and CDR2 from the germline V gene are SQVTM and ANQGSEA. The chain's CDR3 is CSVGGLVSRQFF. As DNA, the CDR3 is TGCAGCGTGGGGGGACTAGTCAGTCGCCAGTTCTTC.